Each of the 6 T cell receptor beta chains below was sequenced from the same sample in a study of blood T cell repertoires in COVID-19. Profiled with immunoSEQ multiplex PCR; TCRdb holds only in-frame clones, not every one. The sample shows about 90,000 clones, approximately 75% of them seen only once. The material sequenced was peripheral blood. Receptors were obtained from a human donor in a cohort sampled during active COVID-19.

This clone was observed a few times. This chain joins TRBV2 and TRBJ2-7; 11 nucleotides agree with TRBD2. Trimming took 5 bases from V and 3 from J; bases not matched to a gene: 6. CDR3 length equals 15 residues. Germline CDR1 SNHLY, CDR2 FYNNEI. The CDR3 DNA is TGTGCCAGCAGTATTAGCGGGGGGGTTTTCTACGAGCAGTACTTC. This translates into CASSISGGVFYEQYF.

The gene calls are TRBV3-1 (or the pseudogene TRBV3-2) and TRBJ1-1, with unresolved D. The ends were cut back, 1 base at V and 0 bases at J, with 9 bases in the middle. The CDR3 covers 15 residues. Germline V gene sequence: CDR1 LGHDT, CDR2 YNNKEL (reference sequence). CDR3 nucleotides: TGTGCCAGCAGCCAAGGGCGGAGGATGAACACTGAAGCTTTCTTT. Encoded protein: CASSQGRRMNTEAFF.

The J gene is TRBJ1-2, the V gene TRBV27, with D hard to call. V gave up 5 bases and J gave up 7 bases, with 20 bases separating them. CDR1 is MNHEY and CDR2 is SMNVEV in the germline V gene (reference sequence). The CDR3 extends over 15 amino acids. The DNA of the CDR3 is TGTGCCAGCAGTCCCTGGGCCCGGGGTGGTACTGGCTACACCTTC. This sequence encodes CASSPWARGGTGYTF.

V and J are TRBV7-2 and TRBJ1-1; 7 bases are shared with TRBD1. Germline values: CDR1 SGHTA, CDR2 FQGNSA. V dropped 1 base and J dropped 6; count of bases not matched to a gene: 14. This CDR3 is built from 17 residues. Here the CDR3 DNA reads TGTGCCAGCAGCTTAGTTTTTGGTGGTGGACAGGCTGCTGAAGCTTTCTTT. Encoded protein: CASSLVFGGGQAAEAFF.

This clone has more than one count but fewer than ten. The chain combines TRBV19 with TRBJ2-1, with D tentatively TRBD1 (5 bases). V gave up 3 bases and J gave up 3 bases, with 15 bases separating them. Germline-derived CDR1 and CDR2 are LNHDA and SQIVND (reference sequence). The CDR3 has 16 residues. This CDR3 is CASSIIPGPDYNEQFF. CDR3 in DNA: TGTGCCAGTAGTATTATCCCAGGGCCCGACTACAATGAGCAGTTCTTC.

In its sample, this clone was seen a few times. The V gene is TRBV19, the J gene TRBJ1-4; the D gene is possibly TRBD1 (6 bases). Trimming took off 5 bases at V and 7 bases at J, with 14 bases between the two ends. This CDR3 has 14 residues. CDR1 and CDR2 from the germline V gene are LNHDA and SQIVND (reference sequence). In DNA form, the CDR3 reads TGTGCCAGTAGTCCGGACAGATTTACTGAAAAACTGTTTTTT. It codes for CASSPDRFTEKLFF. Using reference TRBV19 and TRBJ1-4 for the parts outside the CDR3, the full variable domain is DGGITQSPKYLFRKEGQNVTLSCEQNLNHDAMYWYRQDPGQGLRLIYYSQIVNDFQKGDIAEGYSVSREKKESFPLTVTSAQKNPTAFYLCASSPDRFTEKLFFGSGTQLSVL.